Below are 18 T cell receptor beta chains sequenced from a single sample in a study of cytomegalovirus exposure and HLA in healthy donors. PCR employed 60 Vbeta and 13 Jbeta primers. Assay used: immunoSEQ multiplex PCR; TCRdb lists only in-frame clones, some missing. The sample shows 150,000 to 180,000 clones, approximately 80% of them seen only once. The sample comprised PBMCs. These receptors were taken from a man aged 30 to 45 in good health and CMV-seropositive.

V gene TRBV28 combines with J gene TRBJ2-7; 7 bases map to TRBD1. In germline, CDR1 is MDHEN, CDR2 SYDVKM. Trimming at V came to 8 bases and at J to 6 bases, leaving 10 bases not matched to a gene. This CDR3 is 13 amino acids long. CDR3 protein: CASAPPTGIEQYF. CDR3 coding DNA: TGTGCCAGCGCTCCCCCGACAGGGATCGAGCAGTACTTC.

This clone was counted only a few times. The genes are TRBV19 and TRBJ2-7, with 7 bases that match TRBD2. The CDR3 is made up of 14 amino acids. Germline-derived CDR1 and CDR2 are LNHDA and SQIVND (reference sequence). V shed 2 bases, J shed 5 bases, and the junction held 6 bases outside the gene matches. The CDR3 DNA sequence: TGTGCCAGTAGTATATCCGGGACTAACAACGAGCAGTACTTC. It encodes CASSISGTNNEQYF.

This rearrangement joins TRBV28 to TRBJ2-7; a possible D gene is TRBD2 (6 bases). Trimming shortened V by 6 bases and J by 2 bases, and 14 bases separated the two germline ends. CDR3 length: 14 amino acids. The germline V gene encodes CDR1 MDHEN and CDR2 SYDVKM. Here the CDR3 reads CASRHSGTAYEQYF. The DNA of the CDR3 is TGTGCCAGCAGGCATAGCGGAACAGCCTACGAGCAGTACTTC.

This chain connects TRBV13 to TRBJ2-7; 10 bases line up with TRBD1. This CDR3 has 15 residues. The trim removed 5 bases at V and 5 bases at J, leaving 9 bases unmatched. The germline gives CDR1 PRHDT, CDR2 FYEKMQ (reference sequence). The CDR3 bases are TGTGCCAGCAGCCGAACTCGACAGGGGGCGGACGAGCAGTACTTC. Translated, it gives CASSRTRQGADEQYF.

The V and J genes are TRBV6-6 and TRBJ1-5, with TRBD1 matching over 9 bases. Germline V gene lookup returns CDR1 MNHNY and CDR2 SVGAGI (reference sequence). The CDR3 totals 16 residues. The V segment lost 6 bases and the J segment 2 bases; nucleotides outside the gene matches: 8. CDR3 loop: CASSSGTGTGNQPQHF. The CDR3 region has the DNA TGTGCCAGCAGCTCGGGGACAGGGACAGGCAATCAGCCCCAGCATTTT.

The V and J genes are TRBV18 and TRBJ2-3; D is possibly TRBD1 (6 bases). V was clipped by 3 bases and J by 1 base, with 11 bases between them. Germline CDR1 KGHSH, CDR2 LQKENI. CDR3 size: 15 residues. The DNA of the CDR3 is TGTGCCAGCTCACCCCGACAGGTGGGCACAGATACGCAGTATTTT. Translation gives CASSPRQVGTDTQYF.

The CDR3 region has the DNA TGTGCCAGCAGCCCACATAGGGCGGGAGGGGTCAATGAGCAGTTCTTC. Amino acids: CASSPHRAGGVNEQFF. V is TRBV9 and J is TRBJ2-1, with 9 bases lining up with TRBD2. Germline CDR1 SGDLS, CDR2 YYNGEE. Trimming took 4 bases from V and 6 from J; bases not matched to a gene: 11. The CDR3 has 16 amino acids.

The chain employs TRBV19 and TRBJ1-5; D not resolved. The CDR3 is 14 amino acids. Per the germline V gene, CDR1 is LNHDA and CDR2 is SQIVND (reference sequence). Trimming cost V 5 bases and J 7 bases, with 15 bases left between them. The CDR3 DNA reads as TGTGCCAGTAGTCCAGATGGGTCGGGGCAGCCCCAGCATTTT. Amino acids: CASSPDGSGQPQHF. Full variable domain (outside the CDR3, taken from reference TRBV19 and TRBJ1-5): DGGITQSPKYLFRKEGQNVTLSCEQNLNHDAMYWYRQDPGQGLRLIYYSQIVNDFQKGDIAEGYSVSREKKESFPLTVTSAQKNPTAFYLCASSPDGSGQPQHFGDGTRLSIL.

This clone was picked up one time. This chain uses TRBV2 with TRBJ2-5, with D tentatively TRBD1 (6 bases). Germline lookup yields CDR1 SNHLY and CDR2 FYNNEI. This CDR3 region has 14 residues. V gave up 7 bases and J gave up 4 bases, with 16 bases separating them. The CDR3: CASTMGAIRETQYF. In DNA form, the CDR3 reads TGTGCCAGCACAATGGGGGCTATCCGAGAGACCCAGTACTTC. The variable domain in full, completed from reference TRBV2 and TRBJ2-5, reads EPEVTQTPSHQVTQMGQEVILRCVPISNHLYFYWYRQILGQKVEFLVSFYNNEISEKSEIFDDQFSVERPDGSNFTLKIRSTKLEDSAMYFCASTMGAIRETQYFGPGTRLLVL.

The rearrangement links TRBV5-1 to TRBJ2-1; 14 bases line up with TRBD2. V shed 3 bases, J shed 7 bases, and the junction held 6 bases outside the gene matches. The CDR3 spans 16 residues. Germline CDR1 reads SGHRS; CDR2 reads YFSETQ. For the CDR3, the DNA is TGCGCCAGCAGCTCATCCGGGACTAGCGGGAGTAATGAGCAGTTCTTC. Translated, it gives CASSSSGTSGSNEQFF.

This clone has just a few counts. The chain uses TRBV25-1 and TRBJ2-5; D is unresolved. CDR1 is MGHDK and CDR2 is SYGVNS in the germline V gene. Trimming cost V 6 bases and J 0 bases, with 14 bases left between them. CDR3 size: 15 residues. The CDR3 reads CASSHRRDYQETQYF. CDR3 sequence (DNA): TGTGCCAGCAGCCACCGGAGAGACTACCAAGAGACCCAGTACTTC.

The J gene is TRBJ2-1, the V gene TRBV5-1, with D possibly being TRBD2 (6 bases). Germline lookup yields CDR1 SGHRS and CDR2 YFSETQ. The V end was cut by 4 bases, the J end by 4 bases, with 15 bases between. The CDR3 sequence is 15 residues long. CDR3 in amino acids: CASSVVAGSYNEQFF. Written as DNA, the CDR3 is TGCGCCAGCAGCGTGGTGGCGGGATCTTACAATGAGCAGTTCTTC.

The rearrangement links TRBV19 to TRBJ1-4; TRBD1 matches 8 bases. Germline values: CDR1 LNHDA, CDR2 SQIVND (reference sequence). The V and J ends lost 8 bases and 7 bases, in that order; junction bases with no gene match: 9. This CDR3 is 14 amino acids long. This chain's CDR3 is CASDRGTGGEKLFF. The CDR3 nucleotides read TGTGCCAGTGATCGGGGGACAGGAGGTGAAAAACTGTTTTTT.

The rearrangement links TRBV28 to TRBJ2-3, with TRBD1 matching 9 bases. CDR1 MDHEN and CDR2 SYDVKM come from the germline V gene. CDR3 length equals 15 residues. The trim removed 6 bases at V and 5 bases at J, leaving 9 bases unmatched. This CDR3 reads CASRPGQGGLDTQYF. DNA for the CDR3: TGTGCCAGCAGACCGGGACAGGGTGGTTTAGATACGCAGTATTTT. The full variable domain, in which reference TRBV28 and TRBJ2-3 provide the parts outside the CDR3, is DVKVTQSSRYLVKRTGEKVFLECVQDMDHENMFWYRQDPGLGLRLIYFSYDVKMKEKGDIPEGYSVSREKKERFSLILESASTNQTSMYLCASRPGQGGLDTQYFGPGTRLTVL.

The chain has TRBV25-1 and TRBJ2-3; a possible D gene is TRBD2 (5 bases). V dropped 4 bases and J dropped 0 bases, with 14 bases sitting between them. The V gene's germline CDR1 is MGHDK and CDR2 SYGVNS. The CDR3 sequence is 16 residues long. CDR3 sequence: CASSGWEIASTDTQYF. DNA for the CDR3: TGTGCCAGCAGTGGATGGGAGATAGCTAGCACAGATACGCAGTATTTT.

The chain uses TRBV7-2 and TRBJ2-1; 10 nucleotides line up with TRBD2. Losses at the gene ends were 1 base for V and 9 bases for J; bases not matched to a gene: 6. The length of the CDR3 is 15 residues. Germline V gene lookup returns CDR1 SGHTA and CDR2 FQGNSA. CDR3 region: CASSLEREGLGEQFF. The CDR3 DNA is TGTGCCAGCAGCTTAGAGCGGGAGGGCCTGGGTGAGCAGTTCTTC. Using reference TRBV7-2 and TRBJ2-1 for the parts outside the CDR3, the full variable domain is GAGVSQSPSNKVTEKGKDVELRCDPISGHTALYWYRQSLGQGLEFLIYFQGNSAPDKSGLPSDRFSAERTGGSVSTLTIQRTQQEDSAVYLCASSLEREGLGEQFFGPGTRLTVL.

This sequence joins TRBV11-2 and TRBJ2-7; 11 bases fit TRBD2. Trimming removed 5 bases from V and 6 bases from J; junction bases left unmatched: 9. CDR1 is SGHAT, CDR2 FQNNGV, per germline. This CDR3 spans 15 amino acids. The CDR3 spells CASSARGTSGGEQYF. DNA for the CDR3: TGTGCCAGCAGCGCACGCGGGACTAGCGGCGGCGAGCAGTACTTC. Supplemented by reference TRBV11-2 and TRBJ2-7, the full variable domain reads EAGVAQSPRYKIIEKRQSVAFWCNPISGHATLYWYQQILGQGPKLLIQFQNNGVVDDSQLPKDRFSAERLKGVDSTLKIQPAKLEDSAVYLCASSARGTSGGEQYFGPGTRLTVT.

This chain connects TRBV11-1 to TRBJ2-3; 7 nucleotides match TRBD1. The length of the CDR3 is 10 residues. The germline V gene encodes CDR1 SGHAT and CDR2 FQDESV (reference sequence). DNA for the CDR3: TGTGCGACAGGGTTCGATACGCAGTATTTT. Its protein is CATGFDTQYF.